This TCR beta chain was captured by sequencing in a study of tumor and adjacent non-tumor tissue in lung cancer. RNA was extracted from bulk tissue without any cell sorting. The germline CDR1 and CDR2 sequences are DFQATT and SNEGSKA (reference sequence). The CDR3 contains 14 residues. With V trimmed by 6 bases and J by 2 bases, 7 bases remained unmatched. Three rounds of nested PCR, following a modified ARM-PCR protocol, produced the TCRbeta library. TCRdb re-called the multiplex PCR reads through MiXCR, storing one row per CDR3 protein. Here the sample spans some 77,000 distinct CDR3 sequences, about two thirds being singletons.

The chain links TRBV20-1 to TRBJ1-5; TRBD1 matches at 7 bases. The sequencing input was lung tumor tissue. This clonotype was sampled from a woman between 70 and 85 years old with non-small cell lung cancer. The CDR3 region is CSAQSTGGNQPQHF. The CDR3 DNA sequence: TGCAGTGCACAATCAACAGGGGGCAATCAGCCCCAGCATTTT.